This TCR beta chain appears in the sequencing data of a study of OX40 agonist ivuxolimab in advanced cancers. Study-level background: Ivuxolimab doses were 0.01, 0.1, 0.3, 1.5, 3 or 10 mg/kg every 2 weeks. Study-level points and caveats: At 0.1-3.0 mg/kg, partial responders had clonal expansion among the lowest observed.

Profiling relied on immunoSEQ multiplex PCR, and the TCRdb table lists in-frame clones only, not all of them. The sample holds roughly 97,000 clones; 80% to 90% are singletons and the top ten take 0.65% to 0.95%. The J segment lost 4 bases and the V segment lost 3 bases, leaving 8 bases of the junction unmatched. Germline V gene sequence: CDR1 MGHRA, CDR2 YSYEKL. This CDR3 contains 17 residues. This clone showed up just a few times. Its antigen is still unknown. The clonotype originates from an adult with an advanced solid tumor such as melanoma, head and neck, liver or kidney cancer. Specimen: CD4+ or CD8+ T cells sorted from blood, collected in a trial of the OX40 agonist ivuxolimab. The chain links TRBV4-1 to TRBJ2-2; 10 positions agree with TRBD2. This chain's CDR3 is CASSQPQAGGRTGELFF. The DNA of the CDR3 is TGCGCCAGCAGCCAGCCTCAAGCGGGGGGGCGCACCGGGGAGCTGTTTTTT.